This T cell receptor (beta chain) was retrieved from a study of cytomegalovirus exposure and HLA in healthy donors. V shed 5 bases and J shed 5 bases, with 28 bases lying between them. The CDR3 consists of 18 residues. Germline CDR1 reads SEHNR; CDR2 reads FQNEAQ (reference sequence). Broader study findings: TCR beta V- and J-gene trimming was later associated with a missense DCLRE1C variant.

Points on this clone: Its antigen is undetermined.

It was with 60 Vbeta and 13 Jbeta primers that the PCR ran. Generated by immunoSEQ multiplex PCR, the TCRdb table keeps only in-frame clones and is missing some. The table has around 140,000 clones, approximately 78% seen once. The chain uses TRBV7-9 and TRBJ2-7; TRBD2 is a possible D gene (8 bases). Sequenced: PBMCs. The TCR comes from a female donor in good health and CMV-seronegative. The CDR3 sequence is CASSPRGAGGAIVDEQYF. In DNA form, the CDR3 reads TGTGCCAGCAGCCCCAGGGGGGCGGGGGGCGCGATCGTGGACGAGCAGTACTTC. The whole variable domain, filled in from reference TRBV7-9 and TRBJ2-7, reads DTGVSQNPRHKITKRGQNVTFRCDPISEHNRLYWYRQTLGQGPEFLTYFQNEAQLEKSRLLSDRFSAERPKGSFSTLEIQRTEQGDSAMYLCASSPRGAGGAIVDEQYFGPGTRLTVT.